This TCR beta chain is drawn from a study of CD8 T cells in Susac syndrome. Study observations and caveats: An acknowledgment was made by the study that its TCR sequencing and HLA analysis involved relatively few individuals.

It was with random hexamers that roughly 0.5 to 1 ug RNA was reverse transcribed. TCRdb fed the immunoSEQ multiplex PCR reads into MiXCR, producing one record per CDR3 protein. The profile shows under 150,000 distinct CDR3 sequences, approximately 89% of them singletons. The CDR3 is 15 amino acids. CDR1 and CDR2 (germline): MNHNS, SASEGT. V was clipped by 1 base and J by 0 bases, with 4 bases between them. Stable or active relapsing-remitting multiple sclerosis, untreated and meeting revised McDonald criteria, defined the controls. In the case of this clonotype: Its matching antigen is unknown.

The rearrangement joins TRBV6-1 to TRBJ2-6; no definite D call. Source material: CD8+ T cells from PBMCs. This clonotype was sampled from a human donor with multiple sclerosis. CDR3 DNA: TGTGCCAGCAGTGAAGACAACTCTGGGGCCAACGTCCTGACTTTC. It is translated as CASSEDNSGANVLTF.